The T cell receptor (beta chain) under discussion was sequenced for a study of blood T cell repertoires in COVID-19 (dated by TCRdb to the early 2020s). Regarding the study in general: Collaborator samples came from the United States, Italy and Spain and covered acute and convalescent phases of COVID-19. Samples came from the ongoing ImmuneRACE study (first 160 participants) plus 1,254 subjects from 6 global collaborators. Nearly every sample came with metadata listing a de-identified subject ID, COVID-19 status, age in years and sex. Where HLA class I and class II types were available, the types were taken from metadata supplied by the sample provider, not from assay-based typing. The dataset comprised deeply sampled blood TCRbeta repertoires from subjects exposed to, actively infected with, or recovered from COVID-19. A freely available public database, intended as a resource for researchers studying the immune response to SARS-CoV-2, is where the repertoires were released. The material from the prospective study consisted of cDNA or gDNA derived from T cells, B-cell-depleted T cells, or PBMCs. Overall study outcomes, separate from this receptor: How much clinical and demographic metadata was included differed by source and by participant, and the metadata was provided uncurated.

TCRbeta CDR3 regions were amplified from genomic DNA by means of the immunoSEQ Assay, a bias-controlled multiplex PCR. Turning to the authors' computational methods: Nucleated cell counts per sample were estimated from amplification of reference gene primers within the assay. Sequence reads were collapsed and filtered to measure the absolute abundance of every unique TCRbeta CDR3 rearrangement. For each sample, productive Simpson clonality was calculated as the square root of Simpson's diversity index over productive rearrangements. As stored in TCRdb, this immuneACCESS dataset retains in-frame rearrangements with V and J assigned. A fraction of the clones does not appear; measured against another copy, unresolved V genes explain less than half of the discrepancy, and the remainder lacks a known reason. V and J calls and clone size are copied from that table; D and trimming were computed from the DNA. The sample table shows 80,000 to 100,000 clones, and approximately 80% are seen once. The ten largest clonotypes hold 15% to 20% of the sample.

Concerning this clone itself: The antigen it binds to is not known. It has no much larger one-base neighbor in the sample; base qualities were not kept.

Each collaborating institution followed its own protocols to collect whole blood in K2EDTA tubes. For TCRbeta analysis, collaborators shipped samples in one of three forms: frozen whole blood, isolated PBMCs, or DNA extracted from either of those sample types. What was sequenced was peripheral blood. This receptor was identified in a human donor in a cohort sampled during active COVID-19.

The CDR3 region has the sequence CASSTPPGTPSYEQYF. The DNA is TGTGCCAGTAGTACCCCCCCCGGGACACCCTCCTACGAGCAGTACTTC. The chain employs TRBV19 and TRBJ2-7; the D segment could be TRBD1, given 6 matching bases. According to the germline V gene (reference sequence), CDR1 reads LNHDA and CDR2 reads SQIVND. V lost 4 bases and J lost 0 bases; the stretch between them is 16 bases long. From the cysteine up to the phenylalanine, the CDR3 has a length of 16 residues. Kept here is only the CDR3 DNA, which spans 48 bases and is read in frame from base 1.